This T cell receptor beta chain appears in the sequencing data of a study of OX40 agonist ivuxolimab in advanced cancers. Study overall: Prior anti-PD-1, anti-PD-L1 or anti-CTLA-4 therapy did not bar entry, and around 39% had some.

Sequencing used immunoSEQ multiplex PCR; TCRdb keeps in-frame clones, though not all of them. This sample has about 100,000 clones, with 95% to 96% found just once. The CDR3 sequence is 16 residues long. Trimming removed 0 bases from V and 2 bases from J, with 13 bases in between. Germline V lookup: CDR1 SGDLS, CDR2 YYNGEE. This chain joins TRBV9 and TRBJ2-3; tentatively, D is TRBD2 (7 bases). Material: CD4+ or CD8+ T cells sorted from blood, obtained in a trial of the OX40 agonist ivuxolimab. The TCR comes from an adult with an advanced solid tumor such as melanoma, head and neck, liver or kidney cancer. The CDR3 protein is CASSVGVRGATDTQYF. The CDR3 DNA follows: TGTGCCAGCAGCGTAGGGGTCCGGGGGGCCACAGATACGCAGTATTTT.